This T cell receptor beta chain was profiled in a study of cytomegalovirus exposure and HLA in healthy donors. Germline CDR1 MNHNS, CDR2 SASEGT. The V segment lost 4 bases and the J segment 7 bases; nucleotides outside the gene matches: 6. The CDR3 spans 15 residues. Broader study findings: Donors were assumed by presence/absence analyses to have roughly uniform sequencing depth.

A remark on this clone: The target antigen is unknown.

PCR primers comprised 60 Vbeta and 13 Jbeta primers. Some clones are missing from TCRdb's copy, which holds only in-frame ones; the method was immunoSEQ multiplex PCR. There are around 140,000 clones in the sample; approximately 71% occur only once, and over 0.8% lies in the top ten. This receptor was identified in a woman aged 60 to 75 in good health and CMV-seronegative. V and J are TRBV6-1 and TRBJ2-3; 12 nucleotides match TRBD2. The material sequenced was PBMCs. Here the CDR3 DNA reads TGTGCCAGCAGTGGGACTAGCGGGGATTTATATACGCAGTATTTT. Translation gives CASSGTSGDLYTQYF.